The 10 T cell receptor beta chains given below trace back to one sample, sequenced in a study of post-analysis software for immune sequencing data. Study findings and constraints: Roughly 5 TRBV segments, TRBV5-6, TRBV5-1 and TRBV20-1 among them, were found more frequent in patients than controls.

Unique molecular identifiers were carried by the TCR beta cDNA libraries. TCRdb analysed the PCR reads with MiXCR anew, one entry per CDR3 protein. This repertoire shows almost 700,000 distinct CDR3 sequences, approximately 60% found once; its top ten account for about 11%. These receptors have no known antigen. Material for sequencing was blood. The receptors shown here come from a girl aged 2-9 years with multiple sclerosis.

The chain couples TRBV20-1 to TRBJ2-1; 8 bases agree with TRBD2. CDR3 length: 18 residues. CDR1 and CDR2 from the germline V gene are DFQATT and SNEGSKA (reference sequence). V lost 0 bases to trimming and J lost 0 bases; unmatched junction nucleotides: 10. CDR3 nucleotide sequence: TGCAGTGCTAGAGATCAGGAGCGGGGGCCCATCTCCTACAATGAGCAGTTCTTC. It yields the protein CSARDQERGPISYNEQFF.

V and J are TRBV7-2 and TRBJ2-3; D ambiguous. Between the trimmed V and J ends, which lost 5 bases and 1 base, there was a span of 7 bases. Germline CDR1 reads SGHTA; CDR2 reads FQGNSA. CDR3 length: 13 residues. The CDR3 bases are TGTGCCAGCAGCATAAAGGGCACAGATACGCAGTATTTT. This codes for CASSIKGTDTQYF.

The rearrangement links TRBV7-2 to TRBJ2-1; possibly TRBD1 for D (6 bases). Deletions cut 2 bases from V and 3 bases from J, with 11 bases between. The CDR3 contains 15 residues. CDR1 and CDR2 from the germline V gene are SGHTA and FQGNSA. The CDR3: CASSLTGQVYNEQFF. DNA for the CDR3: TGTGCCAGCAGCTTAACGGGACAAGTCTACAATGAGCAGTTCTTC.

This chain uses TRBV18 with TRBJ2-7; D uncertain. This CDR3 region has 16 residues. The germline V and J ends were trimmed by 1 base and 3 bases, with 16 bases remaining between them. Germline loops: CDR1 KGHSH, CDR2 LQKENI. DNA for the CDR3: TGTGCCAGCTCACCACTGCGAATCCCCAGATTCTACGAGCAGTACTTC. Translated, it gives CASSPLRIPRFYEQYF.

The rearrangement links TRBV5-1 to TRBJ2-3, with 9 bases aligning to TRBD2. Per germline, CDR1 SGHRS and CDR2 YFSETQ. V was clipped by 0 bases and J by 2 bases; unmatched bases: 10. The CDR3 runs 18 residues. For the CDR3, the DNA is TGCGCCAGCAGCTTGGTATCTAGCGGGGCCCTCTACACAGATACGCAGTATTTT. It yields the protein CASSLVSSGALYTDTQYF.

The chain links TRBV7-6 to TRBJ2-3, with D perhaps matching TRBD2 (5 bases). Per the germline V gene, CDR1 is SGHVS and CDR2 is FNYEAQ. This CDR3 is built from 16 residues. Trimming pared 0 bases from V and 4 bases from J, leaving 14 bases between. The CDR3 DNA follows: TGTGCCAGCAGCTTAGCAGGGCTAGCTTCCCCAGATACGCAGTATTTT. It specifies CASSLAGLASPDTQYF.

The rearrangement links TRBV12-3 or TRBV12-4 to TRBJ2-5; D not certain. The CDR3 has 14 residues. V lost 5 bases to trimming and J lost 0 bases, with 10 bases between them. As DNA, the CDR3 is TGTGCCAGCAGTATAGGCCAATACCAAGAGACCCAGTACTTC. It translates to CASSIGQYQETQYF.

This chain connects TRBV6-2 or TRBV6-3 to TRBJ2-2; D is perhaps TRBD2 (5 bases). CDR3 length: 16 residues. Trimming removed 5 bases from V and 5 bases from J, with 18 bases in between. The germline CDR1 and CDR2 sequences are MNHEY and SVGEGT. In nucleotides, the CDR3 is TGTGCCAGCAGTATGCCCCGAGGGTTACTGACCGGGGAGCTGTTTTTT. Protein: CASSMPRGLLTGELFF.

J is TRBJ2-3 and V is TRBV6-6, with D unresolved. The CDR3 length is 12 residues. V lost 7 bases, J lost 3 bases, and 8 bases lay in between. Per germline, CDR1 MNHNY and CDR2 SVGAGI (reference sequence). CDR3 coding DNA: TGTGCCAGCAAGGATTGGACAGATACGCAGTATTTT. Its protein product is CASKDWTDTQYF.

This clonotype was picked up a small number of times. The chain joins TRBV5-1 to TRBJ2-4; D gene ambiguous. The CDR3 covers 14 residues. Trimming cost V 0 bases and J 2 bases, with 6 bases left between them. Germline-derived CDR1 and CDR2 are SGHRS and YFSETQ. CDR3 amino acids: CASSLGQSKNIQYF. As DNA, the CDR3 is TGCGCCAGCAGCTTGGGGCAGTCCAAAAACATTCAGTACTTC.